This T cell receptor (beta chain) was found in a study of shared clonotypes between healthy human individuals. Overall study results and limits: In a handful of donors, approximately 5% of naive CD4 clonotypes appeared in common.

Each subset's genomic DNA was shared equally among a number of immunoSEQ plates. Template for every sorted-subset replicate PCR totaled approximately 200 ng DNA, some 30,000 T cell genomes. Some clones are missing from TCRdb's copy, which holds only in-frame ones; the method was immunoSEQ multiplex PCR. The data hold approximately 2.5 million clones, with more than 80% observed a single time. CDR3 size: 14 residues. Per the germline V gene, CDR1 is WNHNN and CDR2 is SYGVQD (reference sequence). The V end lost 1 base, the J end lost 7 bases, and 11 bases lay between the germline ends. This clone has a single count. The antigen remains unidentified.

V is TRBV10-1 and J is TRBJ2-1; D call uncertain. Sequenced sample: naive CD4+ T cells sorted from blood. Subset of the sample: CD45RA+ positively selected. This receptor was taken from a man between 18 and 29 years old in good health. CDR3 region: CASSEWTLGNEQFF. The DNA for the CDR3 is TGCGCCAGCAGTGAGTGGACCCTGGGAAATGAGCAGTTCTTC.